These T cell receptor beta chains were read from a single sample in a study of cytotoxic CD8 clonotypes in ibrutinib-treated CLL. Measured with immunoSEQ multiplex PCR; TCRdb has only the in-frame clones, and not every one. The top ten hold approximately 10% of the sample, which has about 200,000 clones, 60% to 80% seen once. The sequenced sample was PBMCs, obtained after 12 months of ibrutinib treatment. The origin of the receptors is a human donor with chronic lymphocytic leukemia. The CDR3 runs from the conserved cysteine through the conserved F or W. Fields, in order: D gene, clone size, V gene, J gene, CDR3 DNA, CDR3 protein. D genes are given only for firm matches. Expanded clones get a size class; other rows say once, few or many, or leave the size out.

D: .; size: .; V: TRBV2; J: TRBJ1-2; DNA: TGTGCCAGCAGTGAAGATGAAGGGGGTGGCTACACCTTC; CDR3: CASSEDEGGGYTF
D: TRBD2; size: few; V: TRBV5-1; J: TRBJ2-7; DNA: TGCGCCAGCAGCTTGGGGGACTACTACGAGCAGTACTTC; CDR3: CASSLGDYYEQYF
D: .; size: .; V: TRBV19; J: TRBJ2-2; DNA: TGTGCCAGTAGTACCCGCCCGCGAGCAACGAACACCGGGGAGCTGTTTTTT; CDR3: CASSTRPRATNTGELFF
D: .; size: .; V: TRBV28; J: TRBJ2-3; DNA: TGTGCCAGCAGTTATTCCTATATGACCGGCGCAGATACGCAGTATTTT; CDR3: CASSYSYMTGADTQYF
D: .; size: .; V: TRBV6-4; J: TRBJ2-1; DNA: TGTGCCAGCAGTGACTCAGTCGAACATGAGCAGTTCTTC; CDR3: CASSDSVEHEQFF
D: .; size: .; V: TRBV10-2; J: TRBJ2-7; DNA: TGCGCCAGCAGTGACTCGAGAGGCTCCTACGAGCAGTACTTC; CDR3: CASSDSRGSYEQYF
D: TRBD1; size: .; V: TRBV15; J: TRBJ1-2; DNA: TGTGCCACCAGCACCAGACAGGGATATGGCTACACCTTC; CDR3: CATSTRQGYGYTF
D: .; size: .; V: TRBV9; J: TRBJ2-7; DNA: TGTGCCAGCAGCGTAACCGGCAACTACGAGCAGTACTTC; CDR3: CASSVTGNYEQYF
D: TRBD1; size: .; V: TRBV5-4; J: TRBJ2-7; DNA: TGTGCCAGCAGCTTGACGGGGACAGGCTTCTACGAGCAGTACTTC; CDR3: CASSLTGTGFYEQYF
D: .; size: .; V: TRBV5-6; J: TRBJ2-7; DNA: TGTGCCAGCAGCCCCCGACTAGTTCCTGGCGAGCAGTACTTC; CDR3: CASSPRLVPGEQYF
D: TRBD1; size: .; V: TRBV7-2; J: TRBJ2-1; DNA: TGTGCCAGCAGCTTCGTTCCGGGACAGGGGTTGAATGAGCAGTTCTTC; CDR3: CASSFVPGQGLNEQFF
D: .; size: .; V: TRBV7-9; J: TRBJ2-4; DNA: TGTGCCAGCAGCTTCGAAAACCGGGACGGGCAGTACTTC; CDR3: CASSFENRDGQYF
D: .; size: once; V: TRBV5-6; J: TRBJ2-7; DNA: TGTGCCAGCAGGGCGCTAGACAGTTACTACGAGCAGTACTTC; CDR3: CASRALDSYYEQYF
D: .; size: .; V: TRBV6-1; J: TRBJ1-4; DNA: TGTGCCAGCAGTGAACTCGGGCCCGTTAATGAAAAACTGTTTTTT; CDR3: CASSELGPVNEKLFF
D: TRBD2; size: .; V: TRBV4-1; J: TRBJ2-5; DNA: TGCGCCAGCAGCCAACGGGGGGGCGAAGAGACCCAGTACTTC; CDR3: CASSQRGGEETQYF
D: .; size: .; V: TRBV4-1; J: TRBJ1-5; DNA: TGCGCCAGCAGCCAACCCGGACAGCCAAATCAGCCCCAGCATTTT; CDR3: CASSQPGQPNQPQHF
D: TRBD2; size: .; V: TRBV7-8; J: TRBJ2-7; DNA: TGTGCCAGCAGCTTAAGTGGGGCGGGAGGTTACGAGCAGTACTTC; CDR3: CASSLSGAGGYEQYF